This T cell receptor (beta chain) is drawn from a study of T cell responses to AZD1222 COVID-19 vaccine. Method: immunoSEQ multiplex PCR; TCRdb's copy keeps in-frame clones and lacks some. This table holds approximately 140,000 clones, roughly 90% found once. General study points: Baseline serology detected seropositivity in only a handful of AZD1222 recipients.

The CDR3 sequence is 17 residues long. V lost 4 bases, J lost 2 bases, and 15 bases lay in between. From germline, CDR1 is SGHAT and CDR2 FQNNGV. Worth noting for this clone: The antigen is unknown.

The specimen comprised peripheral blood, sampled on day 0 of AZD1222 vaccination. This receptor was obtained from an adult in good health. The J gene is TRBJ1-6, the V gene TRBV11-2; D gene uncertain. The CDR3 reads CASSSLRRNPYNSPLHF. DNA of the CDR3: TGTGCCAGCAGCTCCCTGCGGCGTAACCCCTATAATTCACCCCTCCACTTT. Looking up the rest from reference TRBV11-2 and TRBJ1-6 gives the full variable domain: EAGVAQSPRYKIIEKRQSVAFWCNPISGHATLYWYQQILGQGPKLLIQFQNNGVVDDSQLPKDRFSAERLKGVDSTLKIQPAKLEDSAVYLCASSSLRRNPYNSPLHFGNGTRLTVT.